This TCR beta chain was identified during a study of T cell changes during pregnancy in multiple sclerosis. V was clipped by 0 bases and J by 0 bases; unmatched bases: 3. Germline loops: CDR1 SGHRS, CDR2 YFSETQ. The CDR3 consists of 17 residues. Using immunoSEQ multiplex PCR, the repertoire was profiled, and TCRdb retains in-frame clones only, with some absent. The sample holds about 100,000 clones, over 85% seen once. This TCR derives from a female donor with multiple sclerosis, enrolled in a pregnancy study. V and J are TRBV5-1 and TRBJ2-1, with 10 bases lining up with TRBD2. The sample consisted of peripheral blood, taken in the second trimester of pregnancy. The CDR3 is CASSLDSGRSSYNEQFF. CDR3 coding DNA: TGCGCCAGCAGCTTGGATAGCGGGAGGTCCTCCTACAATGAGCAGTTCTTC.